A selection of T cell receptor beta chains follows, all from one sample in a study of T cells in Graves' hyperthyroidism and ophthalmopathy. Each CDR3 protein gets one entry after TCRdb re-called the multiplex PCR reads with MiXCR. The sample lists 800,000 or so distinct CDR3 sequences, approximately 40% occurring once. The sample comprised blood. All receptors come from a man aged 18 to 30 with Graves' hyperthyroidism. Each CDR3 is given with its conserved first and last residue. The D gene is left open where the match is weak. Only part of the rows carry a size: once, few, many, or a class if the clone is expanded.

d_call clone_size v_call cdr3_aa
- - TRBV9 CASSHDGAYNSPLHF
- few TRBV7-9 CASRHGVGRPNTGELFF
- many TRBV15 CATREDTEETQYF
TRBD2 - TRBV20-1 CSAGTSGGAYEQYF
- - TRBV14 CASSQGSFGSYEQYF
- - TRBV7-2 CASSRLRQPQHF
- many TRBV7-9 CASSLGGRDSPLHF
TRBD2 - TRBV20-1 CSARVTSGILETQYF
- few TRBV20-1 CSAMGMGQEGIEQYF
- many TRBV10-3 CAISESSGQGEETQYF
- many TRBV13 CASNRGVVGEKLFF
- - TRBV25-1 CAIGLRDFAYEQYF
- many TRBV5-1 CASSLGGNSYEQYF
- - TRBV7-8 CASSFGMDTQYF
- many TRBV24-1 CATYLLASVSLPYEQYF
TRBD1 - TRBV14 CASSQPGQGKNTIYF
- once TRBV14 CASSQVTASYEQYF
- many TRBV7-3 CASSSPHGDTGELFF
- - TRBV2 CASSEIRPYEQYF
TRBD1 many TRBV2 CASSYDRGQPQHF
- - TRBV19 CASTIAPGSSQETQYF
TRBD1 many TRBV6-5 CATAGTGYDGYTF
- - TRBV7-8 CASSVGFNYGYTF
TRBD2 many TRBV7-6 CASSPLGAGWYF
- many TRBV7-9 CASSLIGQGEAFF
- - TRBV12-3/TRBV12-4 CASSHGPTEKLFF
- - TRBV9 CASSELAGNTEAFF
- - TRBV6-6 CASSWAPGHSYEQYF
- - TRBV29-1 CSYGGETQYF
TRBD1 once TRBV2 CASAKGQGNTGELFF
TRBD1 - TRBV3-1 CASSREDRGKAFF
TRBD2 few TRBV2 CASSHFSRGVRETQYF
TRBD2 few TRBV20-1 CSARGGGVREQYF
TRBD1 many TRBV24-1 CATSARTGGHYGYTF
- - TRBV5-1 CASSSGRDEKLFF
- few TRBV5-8 CASSQGPGVSGYEQYF
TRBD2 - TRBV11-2 CASGGEGRNEQYF
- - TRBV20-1 CSARDSWTNQPQHF
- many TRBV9 CASSAGHAYEQYF
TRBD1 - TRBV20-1 CSARELSETGGDEAFF
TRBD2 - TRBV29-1 CSLGGASGTYEQYF
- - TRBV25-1 CASAGGTEAFF
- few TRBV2 CASSEDRPPTQYF
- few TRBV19 CASSNPRDMNTEAFF
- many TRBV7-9 CASSSPPDSYGYTF
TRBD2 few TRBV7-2 CASTLTPGGDNVGEQYF
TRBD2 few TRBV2 CASSYSILAGSYEQYF
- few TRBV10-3 CASSYVASSRNSPLHF
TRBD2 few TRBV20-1 CSAKPGLAGREQYF
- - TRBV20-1 CSASSGRFYEQYF
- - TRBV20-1 CSARVGGSYEQYF